The T cell receptor (beta chain) described here comes from a study of technical replicates of blood from a few donors. V shed 3 bases, J shed 11 bases, and the junction held 7 bases outside the gene matches. The CDR3 runs 13 residues. The V gene's germline CDR1 is KGHSH and CDR2 LQKENI. Method: immunoSEQ multiplex PCR; TCRdb's copy keeps in-frame clones and lacks some. The repertoire holds some 87,000 clones, 93% seen once, with roughly 0.37% in the top ten. The clonotype comes from a human donor in good health. Sequencing input: T cells isolated from PBMCs. The V gene is TRBV18, the J gene TRBJ1-2; 9 bases fit TRBD1. CDR3 amino acids: CASSPGDRVGYTF. The CDR3 nucleotides read TGTGCCAGCTCACCGGGGGACAGGGTAGGATACACCTTC.